Described below is a single T cell receptor beta chain sequence and its context. The target antigen is unknown. Germline-derived CDR1 and CDR2 are MNHEY and SVGAGI. Trimming cost V 3 bases and J 5 bases, with 12 bases left between them. The CDR3 contains 14 residues. This sample was included in a study of cytomegalovirus exposure and HLA in healthy donors. General study results and limits: A list of about 180 TCR beta chains associated with cytomegalovirus was given.

Libraries were prepared by immunoSEQ multiplex PCR; TCRdb keeps only in-frame clonotypes and omits some of them. There are fewer than 400,000 clones in the sample; about nine tenths occur only once, and approximately 0.84% lies in the top ten. The specimen was PBMCs. The chain is built from TRBV6-5 and TRBJ2-3; D gene ambiguous. The clonotype was recovered from a woman aged 18-35 years in good health and CMV-seronegative. CDR3 protein: CASSYQVEGDTQYF. In DNA form, the CDR3 reads TGTGCCAGCAGTTATCAGGTAGAAGGAGATACGCAGTATTTT.